This T cell receptor (beta chain) appears in the sequencing data of a study of blood T cells in healthy people across ages. Trimming cost V 5 bases and J 0 bases, with 13 bases left between them. The CDR3 loop spans 16 amino acids. The germline CDR1 and CDR2 sequences are SGHTA and FQGNSA. For the second PCR, which ran for roughly 7 to 11 cycles, a sample-barcoded 5' primer and a J-beta primer mix were used. TCRdb re-analysed the 5' RACE reads in MiXCR, keeping a single row per CDR3 protein. The data show over 700,000 distinct CDR3 sequences, roughly 25% seen once. Separately, the same data were catalogued under a study of T cells of mothers and their children. This second report adds: The people who donated were a few healthy Caucasian mothers and their six children.

The clonotype comes from a boy aged 10-17 years in good health. The sample consisted of blood. The rearrangement links TRBV7-2 to TRBJ1-4; D is unclear. The CDR3 bases are TGTGCCAGCAGCGCCCGGGAAGTAGCAACTAATGAAAAACTGTTTTTT. Protein: CASSAREVATNEKLFF.